These 30 T cell receptor beta chains were all obtained from the same sample, sequenced in a study of CD8 T cells in ankylosing spondylitis. TCRdb re-derived calls from the 5' RACE reads in MiXCR, one entry per CDR3 protein. The sample records 150,000 or so distinct CDR3 sequences, 18% being singletons. Sequences were obtained from blood, either unsorted or a sorted T cell fraction (not recorded which). The receptors here all came from a male donor with ankylosing spondylitis or in good health (not recorded which).

This clonotype was seen many times. The V and J genes are TRBV5-1 and TRBJ2-1; 7 bases agree with TRBD2. The CDR3 length is 16 residues. V lost 5 bases to trimming and J lost 4 bases; unmatched junction nucleotides: 12. Germline values: CDR1 SGHRS, CDR2 YFSETQ. CDR3 sequence (DNA): TGCGCCAGCAGACCCCGGGAGGAATCCGGTTACAATGAGCAGTTCTTC. Translated, it gives CASRPREESGYNEQFF.

This clonotype occurred many times. The V call is TRBV9, the J call TRBJ2-3; D is perhaps TRBD1 (6 bases). The V and J ends lost 4 bases and 9 bases respectively, with 12 bases between them. The CDR3 length is 12 residues. Germline CDR1 is SGDLS and CDR2 is YYNGEE. CDR3 residues: CASSPGHPTQYF. Here the CDR3 DNA reads TGTGCCAGCAGCCCGGGACACCCGACGCAGTATTTT.

This clonotype was recorded at least ten times. V gene TRBV29-1 combines with J gene TRBJ2-7; 7 bases line up with TRBD1. Germline V lookup: CDR1 SQVTM, CDR2 ANQGSEA. The CDR3 loop spans 13 amino acids. The J segment lost 4 bases and the V segment lost 4 bases, leaving 7 bases of the junction unmatched. The CDR3 DNA is TGCAGCGTTGGACAGGGTCTTAAGTACGAGCAGTACTTC. The encoded protein is CSVGQGLKYEQYF.

This clonotype was found many times. The gene calls are TRBV7-3 and TRBJ2-2; D possibly corresponds to TRBD2 (7 bases). The V end was cut by 1 base, the J end by 3 bases, with 12 bases between. This CDR3 is built from 16 residues. Germline V gene lookup returns CDR1 SGHTA and CDR2 FQGTGA. CDR3 coding DNA: TGTGCCAGCAGCTTAATCGGGGGGCTAGACACCGGGGAGCTGTTTTTT. It yields the protein CASSLIGGLDTGELFF. Full variable domain (rest looked up from reference TRBV7-3 and TRBJ2-2): GAGVSQTPSNKVTEKGKYVELRCDPISGHTALYWYRQSLGQGPEFLIYFQGTGAADDSGLPNDRFFAVRPEGSVSTLKIQRTERGDSAVYLCASSLIGGLDTGELFFGEGSRLTVL.

This clonotype was observed many times. The gene calls are TRBV10-3 and TRBJ1-1; 9 bases line up with TRBD1. With 11 bases clipped from V and 1 base from J, the junction kept 5 bases outside the gene matches. This CDR3 spans 13 amino acids. The germline V gene encodes CDR1 ENHRY and CDR2 SYGVKD. The CDR3 nucleotides read TGTGCCCTCCGGGACAGGGCGAACACTGAAGCTTTCTTT. This gives the protein CALRDRANTEAFF.

This clonotype was found many times. This chain joins TRBV10-3 and TRBJ2-2, with 8 bases that match TRBD1. V lost 4 bases and J lost 3; bases outside the gene matches: 1. This CDR3 is 14 amino acids long. In germline, CDR1 is ENHRY, CDR2 SYGVKD. The CDR3 coding sequence is TGTGCCATCAGTGTGGACAGGGACACCGGGGAGCTGTTTTTT. Its protein is CAISVDRDTGELFF.

This clonotype was seen at least ten times. The J gene is TRBJ1-2, the V gene TRBV12-3 or TRBV12-4; TRBD1 agrees at 9 bases. This CDR3 region has 15 residues. V shed 6 bases, J shed 2 bases, and the junction held 7 bases outside the gene matches. The CDR3 protein is CASSNGQGQNYGYTF. CDR3 bases: TGTGCCAGCAGCAATGGACAGGGGCAGAACTATGGCTACACCTTC.

There are many counts of this clonotype. The chain combines TRBV5-1 with TRBJ2-7; the match to TRBD2 covers 12 bases. This CDR3 region has 15 residues. The V gene end was trimmed by 2 bases and the J gene end by 1 base; junction bases not matched to a gene: 1. Germline values: CDR1 SGHRS, CDR2 YFSETQ. Here the CDR3 DNA reads TGCGCCAGCAGCTTAGGGACTAGCGGGTCCTACGAGCAGTACTTC. It translates to CASSLGTSGSYEQYF.

This clonotype was counted ten times or more. The CDR3 loop reads CASSLEGIFHEQYF. The DNA for the CDR3 is TGCGCCAGCAGCTTGGAGGGGATCTTCCACGAGCAGTACTTC. The chain employs TRBV5-1 and TRBJ2-7; D perhaps matches TRBD1 (5 bases). This CDR3 is built from 14 residues. Trimming took off 0 bases at V and 5 bases at J, with 12 bases between the two ends. CDR1 is SGHRS and CDR2 is YFSETQ in the germline V gene.

This clonotype has ten or more counts. This chain joins TRBV10-3 and TRBJ2-5, with 8 bases matching TRBD2. This CDR3 is 13 amino acids long. V was pared by 5 bases and J by 3 bases, with 2 bases of the junction left unmatched. Per the germline V gene, CDR1 is ENHRY and CDR2 is SYGVKD. Here the CDR3 reads CAISTSGEETQYF. The CDR3 nucleotides are TGTGCCATCAGTACTAGCGGAGAAGAGACCCAGTACTTC.

The genes are TRBV5-1 and TRBJ2-7, with 9 nucleotides matching TRBD1. The length of the CDR3 is 13 residues. V shed 0 bases, J shed 10 bases, and the junction held 5 bases outside the gene matches. Germline V lookup: CDR1 SGHRS, CDR2 YFSETQ. This chain's CDR3 is CASSLDLQGAQYF. The CDR3 DNA reads as TGCGCCAGCAGCTTGGACCTACAGGGGGCACAGTACTTC.

The chain employs TRBV9 and TRBJ2-5; 7 bases fit TRBD2. Germline-derived CDR1 and CDR2 are SGDLS and YYNGEE. There are 14 residues in the CDR3. V shed 2 bases and J 3 bases; nucleotides not matched to a gene: 4. The CDR3 DNA reads TGTGCCAGCAGCGTTTCCAGCGGGAAAGAGACCCAGTACTTC. Its protein product is CASSVSSGKETQYF.

This clonotype was seen a handful of times. The J gene is TRBJ1-1, the V gene TRBV3-1; 7 positions agree with TRBD1. Per germline, CDR1 LGHDT and CDR2 YNNKEL (reference sequence). The CDR3 is made up of 14 amino acids. The ends lost 4 bases at V and 7 bases at J; junction bases unmatched: 9. CDR3 DNA: TGTGCCAGCAGCCGAGGCCGACAGGGAGTTGAAGCTTTCTTT. Amino acid sequence: CASSRGRQGVEAFF.

As to this clonotype: A much bigger clone sits one base away, suggesting this may be a read error. The chain links TRBV20-1 to TRBJ2-3; 13 bases fit TRBD2. The CDR3 has 16 residues. Germline V gene data show CDR1 as DFQATT and CDR2 as SNEGSKA (reference sequence). The J segment lost 2 bases and the V segment lost 8 bases, leaving 10 bases of the junction unmatched. CDR3 region: CSTEIGTSGNTDTQYF. CDR3 bases: TGCAGTACCGAGATCGGGACTAGCGGGAACACAGATACGCAGTATTTT.

This clonotype was seen ten or more times. The chain has TRBV5-1 and TRBJ2-5, with 12 nucleotides matching TRBD2. The CDR3 is made up of 18 amino acids. After removal of 2 bases from V and 5 bases from J, the junction contained 13 bases not matched to a gene. Germline V lookup: CDR1 SGHRS, CDR2 YFSETQ. The CDR3 DNA reads TGCGCCAGCAGCTTCCCTAGCGGGAGGGCCGTTAGAGTTGAGACCCAGTACTTC. Protein: CASSFPSGRAVRVETQYF.

The V call is TRBV7-9, the J call TRBJ1-3; 7 bases match TRBD1. Losses at the gene ends were 7 bases for V and 0 bases for J; bases not matched to a gene: 6. The CDR3 has 15 residues. The germline gives CDR1 SEHNR, CDR2 FQNEAQ (reference sequence). CDR3 bases: TGTGCCAGCACTTCACAGGGGAACTCTGGAAACACCATATATTTT. It codes for CASTSQGNSGNTIYF.

This clonotype was counted between two and nine times. The chain has TRBV25-1 and TRBJ1-2; no reliable D call. This CDR3 is 15 amino acids long. CDR1 is MGHDK, CDR2 SYGVNS, per germline. Between the trimmed V and J ends, which lost 0 bases and 4 bases, there was a span of 12 bases. The CDR3 spells CASSEYELGAYGYTF. CDR3 sequence (DNA): TGTGCCAGCAGTGAATATGAACTAGGAGCCTATGGCTACACCTTC.

This clonotype was picked up a small number of times. The V call is TRBV19, the J call TRBJ2-5, with 10 bases fitting TRBD1. In germline, CDR1 is LNHDA, CDR2 SQIVND (reference sequence). The V segment lost 4 bases and the J segment 8 bases; nucleotides outside the gene matches: 7. The CDR3 spans 14 residues. This CDR3 is CASSTGTGVVTQYF. DNA of the CDR3: TGTGCCAGTAGTACCGGGACAGGGGTGGTTACCCAGTACTTC. Supplemented by reference TRBV19 and TRBJ2-5, the full variable domain reads DGGITQSPKYLFRKEGQNVTLSCEQNLNHDAMYWYRQDPGQGLRLIYYSQIVNDFQKGDIAEGYSVSREKKESFPLTVTSAQKNPTAFYLCASSTGTGVVTQYFGPGTRLLVL.

This clonotype has only a few counts. The gene calls are TRBV2 and TRBJ2-1, with a tentative D call TRBD1 (5 bases). Germline V gives CDR1 SNHLY, CDR2 FYNNEI. The V and J ends lost 4 bases and 10 bases respectively, with 20 bases between them. This CDR3 has 15 residues. CDR3 sequence: CASSGGRVLRLEQFF. In DNA, the CDR3 is TGTGCCAGCAGTGGGGGCCGTGTCCTCCGGTTAGAGCAGTTCTTC.

The gene calls are TRBV5-1 and TRBJ2-7; 9 positions match TRBD2. In germline, CDR1 is SGHRS, CDR2 YFSETQ. After removal of 0 bases from V and 5 bases from J, the junction contained 6 bases not matched to a gene. The CDR3 runs 15 residues. The DNA for the CDR3 is TGCGCCAGCAGCTTGGGGACTAGCGCTTTCGACGAGCAGTACTTC. As protein: CASSLGTSAFDEQYF.

The sample holds many counts of this clonotype. The chain carries TRBV13 and TRBJ2-7; possible D gene TRBD2, 6 bases. The CDR3 has 14 amino acids. CDR1 and CDR2 from the germline V gene are PRHDT and FYEKMQ (reference sequence). Trimming left V 5 bases short and J 3 bases short, with 14 bases between. The CDR3 here is CASSPRDWIYEQYF. The CDR3 DNA reads TGTGCCAGCAGCCCCCGGGACTGGATCTACGAGCAGTACTTC.

At least ten counts were recorded for this clonotype. The genes are TRBV5-1 and TRBJ2-3, with D perhaps matching TRBD2 (7 bases). The CDR3 is 15 residues long. Germline V gene sequence: CDR1 SGHRS, CDR2 YFSETQ. V was cut by 4 bases and J by 4 bases, with 16 bases left in between. The CDR3 here is CASSLGAGASDTQYF. CDR3 sequence (DNA): TGCGCCAGCAGCCTGGGGGCGGGAGCTTCAGATACGCAGTATTTT.

The chain carries TRBV15 and TRBJ1-4; D is ambiguous. V was clipped by 2 bases and J by 3 bases, with 10 bases between them. This CDR3 has 15 residues. Looked up from germline, CDR1 is LNHNV and CDR2 is YYDKDF (reference sequence). The CDR3 bases are TGTGCCACCAGCAGACCGGACGGATCTAATGAAAAACTGTTTTTT. This translates into CATSRPDGSNEKLFF.

There are a few counts of this clonotype. This chain connects TRBV29-1 to TRBJ2-2, with a possible D match to TRBD1 (5 bases). V lost 6 bases, J lost 1 base, and 9 bases lay in between. The CDR3 spans 13 residues. Germline assignment: CDR1 SQVTM and CDR2 ANQGSEA. CDR3 in amino acids: CSVSQGNTGELFF. In nucleotides, the CDR3 is TGCAGCGTCTCCCAGGGGAACACCGGGGAGCTGTTTTTT.

This clonotype has a count of ten or more. This chain uses TRBV5-1 with TRBJ2-1; a weak D match, TRBD1 (6 bases). Trimming pared 5 bases from V and 9 bases from J, leaving 18 bases between. The CDR3 totals 14 residues. The germline V gene encodes CDR1 SGHRS and CDR2 YFSETQ. CDR3 in DNA: TGCGCCAGCAGTAGGGACACCGTGCGAGGTGAGCAGTTCTTC. It encodes CASSRDTVRGEQFF. Drawing the rest from reference TRBV5-1 and TRBJ2-1, the complete variable domain is KAGVTQTPRYLIKTRGQQVTLSCSPISGHRSVSWYQQTPGQGLQFLFEYFSETQRNKGNFPGRFSGRQFSNSRSEMNVSTLELGDSALYLCASSRDTVRGEQFFGPGTRLTVL.

This clonotype has more than one count but fewer than ten. This chain connects TRBV6-1 to TRBJ2-3; D uncertain. Trimming pared 6 bases from V and 0 bases from J, leaving 10 bases between. Per the germline V gene, CDR1 is MNHNS and CDR2 is SASEGT. The CDR3 totals 14 residues. CDR3 nucleotides: TGTGCCAGCAGCCCACGACTTAGCACAGATACGCAGTATTTT. This gives the protein CASSPRLSTDTQYF.

This clonotype was counted many times. The chain uses TRBV28 and TRBJ2-1; possibly TRBD2 for D (6 bases). Deletions cut 5 bases from V and 7 bases from J, with 15 bases between. The CDR3 runs to 14 residues. Germline CDR1 is MDHEN and CDR2 is SYDVKM. CDR3 protein: CASSIRLVPNEQFF. The CDR3 nucleotides are TGTGCCAGCAGTATCAGACTAGTTCCGAATGAGCAGTTCTTC. Drawing the rest from reference TRBV28 and TRBJ2-1, the complete variable domain is DVKVTQSSRYLVKRTGEKVFLECVQDMDHENMFWYRQDPGLGLRLIYFSYDVKMKEKGDIPEGYSVSREKKERFSLILESASTNQTSMYLCASSIRLVPNEQFFGPGTRLTVL.

This clonotype was found many times. The chain uses TRBV20-1 and TRBJ2-2; TRBD1 matches at 9 bases. V lost 6 bases and J lost 1; bases outside the gene matches: 6. Germline V gene sequence: CDR1 DFQATT, CDR2 SNEGSKA (reference sequence). CDR3 length equals 15 residues. CDR3 coding DNA: TGCAGTGCAACCACAGGGGGCCTGAACACCGGGGAGCTGTTTTTT. Translated: CSATTGGLNTGELFF.

The sample holds a few counts of this clonotype. The chain joins TRBV6-5 to TRBJ2-1; D unresolved. The CDR3 totals 14 residues. The V and J ends lost 4 bases and 2 bases respectively, with 9 bases between them. Per the germline V gene, CDR1 is MNHEY and CDR2 is SVGAGI. In nucleotides, the CDR3 is TGTGCCAGCAGTTTCTCGTCTCCCTACAATGAGCAGTTCTTC. Encoded protein: CASSFSSPYNEQFF.

This clonotype has at least ten counts. The chain couples TRBV5-1 to TRBJ1-1; 9 bases line up with TRBD1. Germline V gene sequence: CDR1 SGHRS, CDR2 YFSETQ. The trim removed 4 bases at V and 10 bases at J, leaving 5 bases unmatched. The CDR3 spans 12 residues. CDR3 loop: CASSPGQGRAFF. The CDR3 DNA is TGCGCCAGCAGCCCAGGACAGGGGAGAGCTTTCTTT.